This TCR beta chain came from a study of radiotherapy plus CTLA-4 blockade in lung cancer. This clone was seen only a few times. Assay: immunoSEQ multiplex PCR; the TCRdb copy retains only in-frame clones and omits some. This sample has about 46,000 clones, with about 76% found just once. Trimming cost V 0 bases and J 0 bases; bases outside gene matches: 3. The CDR3 has 16 residues. CDR1 is SGHNT and CDR2 is YYREEE in the germline V gene (reference sequence). The TCR originated in a human donor with non-small cell lung cancer whose response to radiotherapy plus ipilimumab could not be evaluated. The chain joins TRBV5-4 to TRBJ2-3, with 8 bases matching TRBD2. The specimen comprised peripheral blood, sampled from a patient treated with radiotherapy plus ipilimumab. This CDR3 reads CASSLGAGVSTDTQYF. As DNA, the CDR3 is TGTGCCAGCAGCTTGGGAGCGGGGGTTAGCACAGATACGCAGTATTTT.